The 26 T cell receptor beta chains below come from one sample, sequenced in a study of blood T cell repertoires in COVID-19. Profiling relied on immunoSEQ multiplex PCR, and the TCRdb table lists in-frame clones only, not all of them. The sample consists of about 260,000 clones, about 85% of them appearing once. The material sequenced was peripheral blood. Every receptor here comes from a man aged 55 to 70 who had recovered from COVID-19.

The CDR3 DNA reads TGTGCCAGCAGCTCCCGGGGGGACCATAGCAATCAGCCCCAGCATTTT. Translating gives CASSSRGDHSNQPQHF. The chain recombines TRBV5-5 with TRBJ1-5; possible D gene TRBD1, 5 bases. Germline V lookup: CDR1 SGHKS, CDR2 YYEKEE (reference sequence). This CDR3 spans 16 amino acids. V lost 3 bases to trimming and J lost 0 bases, with 13 bases between them.

The rearrangement joins TRBV5-1 to TRBJ1-4; 10 nucleotides line up with TRBD1. The length of the CDR3 is 19 residues. Looked up from germline, CDR1 is SGHRS and CDR2 is YFSETQ. Unmatched junction bases numbered 19, after V lost 5 bases and J lost 6 bases. The CDR3 nucleotides read TGCGCCAGCAGACTCGAACGTGGTATCCGGGACAGGGGATATGAAAAACTGTTTTTT. It codes for CASRLERGIRDRGYEKLFF. Using reference TRBV5-1 and TRBJ1-4 for the parts outside the CDR3, the full variable domain is KAGVTQTPRYLIKTRGQQVTLSCSPISGHRSVSWYQQTPGQGLQFLFEYFSETQRNKGNFPGRFSGRQFSNSRSEMNVSTLELGDSALYLCASRLERGIRDRGYEKLFFGSGTQLSVL.

The chain is built from TRBV19 and TRBJ1-2; TRBD1 agrees at 9 bases. CDR3 length: 15 residues. Germline CDR1 reads LNHDA; CDR2 reads SQIVND (reference sequence). Unmatched junction bases numbered 8, after V lost 5 bases and J lost 4 bases. The CDR3 is CASSSTGGRSYGYTF. For the CDR3, the DNA is TGTGCCAGTAGTTCTACAGGGGGCCGATCCTATGGCTACACCTTC. The full variable domain, with the rest looked up from reference TRBV19 and TRBJ1-2, is DGGITQSPKYLFRKEGQNVTLSCEQNLNHDAMYWYRQDPGQGLRLIYYSQIVNDFQKGDIAEGYSVSREKKESFPLTVTSAQKNPTAFYLCASSSTGGRSYGYTFGSGTRLTVV.

This sequence joins TRBV3-1 (or the pseudogene TRBV3-2) and TRBJ2-2, with 8 bases fitting TRBD1. There are 14 residues in the CDR3. Germline-derived CDR1 and CDR2 are LGHDT and YNNKEL (reference sequence). V was clipped by 4 bases and J by 6 bases; unmatched bases: 4. DNA for the CDR3: TGTGCCAGCAGCCTAGGGACAGGCCCCGGGGAGCTGTTTTTT. This translates into CASSLGTGPGELFF.

The gene calls are TRBV7-2 and TRBJ1-6; D is ambiguous. The germline V and J ends were trimmed by 0 bases and 11 bases, with 11 bases remaining between them. Per the germline V gene, CDR1 is SGHTA and CDR2 is FQGNSA. The CDR3 contains 14 residues. CDR3 loop: CASSLAPQSPPLHF. CDR3 bases: TGTGCCAGCAGCTTAGCGCCGCAGTCCCCACCCCTCCACTTT.

The V call is TRBV15, the J call TRBJ1-2; tentative D call: TRBD1 (6 bases). Germline values: CDR1 LNHNV, CDR2 YYDKDF (reference sequence). Trimming took 5 bases from V and 8 from J, leaving 18 bases between them. The CDR3 is 14 residues long. The CDR3 nucleotides are TGTGCCACCAGCGGGGTAGGGACACACAGGGGCTACACCTTC. Residues: CATSGVGTHRGYTF.

This chain uses TRBV7-8 with TRBJ2-3; no clear D gene. Germline V lookup: CDR1 SGHVS, CDR2 FQNEAQ. The V end lost 5 bases, the J end lost 6 bases, and 15 bases lay between the germline ends. The CDR3 contains 14 residues. This CDR3 reads CASSPQAYQDTQYF. CDR3 nucleotides: TGTGCCAGCAGCCCCCAGGCATACCAGGATACGCAGTATTTT.

This clone has only one observation. The V call is TRBV27, the J call TRBJ2-3; D gene ambiguous. The germline CDR1 and CDR2 sequences are MNHEY and SMNVEV (reference sequence). V lost 4 bases and J lost 1, with 6 bases in between. The CDR3 loop spans 13 amino acids. Written as DNA, the CDR3 is TGTGCCAGCAGTTCACAGCGCACAGATACGCAGTATTTT. Translating gives CASSSQRTDTQYF.

DNA for the CDR3: TGTGCCAGCAGCCTAGGGACAGGAGCTAACTATGGCTACACCTTC. It is translated as CASSLGTGANYGYTF. The chain employs TRBV6-5 and TRBJ1-2, with 8 nucleotides matching TRBD1. The V segment lost 6 bases and the J segment 0 bases; nucleotides outside the gene matches: 6. CDR3 length: 15 residues. Germline CDR1 reads MNHEY; CDR2 reads SVGAGI.

This chain links TRBV7-2 with TRBJ1-2, with TRBD1 as a possible D gene (5 bases). This CDR3 region has 15 residues. V was shortened by 4 bases and J by 4 bases, with 16 bases between the two germline ends. Germline-derived CDR1 and CDR2 are SGHTA and FQGNSA. The CDR3 nucleotides read TGTGCCAGCAGCTCTAAGACAGTCAGCTTCTATGGCTACACCTTC. Translating gives CASSSKTVSFYGYTF.

V usage is TRBV7-9 and J usage is TRBJ2-7; tentative D call: TRBD2 (5 bases). The germline CDR1 and CDR2 sequences are SEHNR and FQNEAQ (reference sequence). This CDR3 has 16 residues. V lost 5 bases to trimming and J lost 3 bases, with 20 bases between them. CDR3 in DNA: TGTGCCAGCAGCCCTACTCTACCCGACGGGAACTACGAGCAGTACTTC. It codes for CASSPTLPDGNYEQYF.

The chain recombines TRBV4-2 with TRBJ2-7; 11 bases fit TRBD2. The CDR3 extends over 16 amino acids. V trimming: 4 bases; J trimming: 2 bases; junction bases outside the gene matches: 7. Germline lookup yields CDR1 LGHNA and CDR2 YNFKEQ. This CDR3 is CASSRKLAGDPYEQYF. CDR3 coding DNA: TGTGCCAGCAGCCGAAAACTAGCGGGGGACCCCTACGAGCAGTACTTC.

The genes are TRBV5-1 and TRBJ2-1; tentative D call: TRBD2 (7 bases). The CDR3 is 17 residues long. The germline V gene has CDR1 SGHRS and CDR2 YFSETQ. Trimming stripped 0 bases from V and 3 bases from J, with 16 bases between. In DNA, the CDR3 is TGCGCCAGCAGCTTGGGGGTTCGCGGGGGCGACTACAATGAGCAGTTCTTC. It codes for CASSLGVRGGDYNEQFF.

The J gene is TRBJ2-7, the V gene TRBV3-1 (or the pseudogene TRBV3-2); D is perhaps TRBD1 (5 bases). Trimming stripped 0 bases from V and 3 bases from J, with 15 bases between. Germline V gene lookup returns CDR1 LGHDT and CDR2 YNNKEL (reference sequence). CDR3 length: 16 amino acids. Here the CDR3 reads CASSQDEGARIYEQYF. DNA of the CDR3: TGTGCCAGCAGCCAAGATGAAGGGGCCAGAATCTACGAGCAGTACTTC.

This chain uses TRBV6-5 with TRBJ1-6, with D unclear. The CDR3 spans 15 residues. The ends were cut back, 0 bases at V and 5 bases at J, with 8 bases in the middle. Germline V gives CDR1 MNHEY, CDR2 SVGAGI. The CDR3 nucleotides read TGTGCCAGCAGTTACTCGAGTACGGATAATTCACCCCTCCACTTT. Protein: CASSYSSTDNSPLHF.

This chain joins TRBV10-3 and TRBJ1-1; 8 bases agree with TRBD1. Trimming removed 6 bases from V and 5 bases from J; junction bases left unmatched: 8. This CDR3 is 14 amino acids long. Germline V gene data show CDR1 as ENHRY and CDR2 as SYGVKD. CDR3 sequence (DNA): TGTGCCATCAGCAACGGACAGGGTTATACTGAAGCTTTCTTT. Protein product: CAISNGQGYTEAFF.

The chain combines TRBV6-5 with TRBJ1-2; 12 nucleotides match TRBD1. Germline V gene lookup returns CDR1 MNHEY and CDR2 SVGAGI. CDR3 length: 14 amino acids. J gave up 3 bases and V 6 bases, and 2 bases lay outside the gene matches. CDR3 DNA sequence: TGTGCCAGCAGGGGGACAGGGGGCGACTATGGCTACACCTTC. The encoded protein is CASRGTGGDYGYTF.

J is TRBJ1-1 and V is TRBV10-3, with a possible D match to TRBD1 (6 bases). CDR1 and CDR2 from the germline V gene are ENHRY and SYGVKD. CDR3 size: 13 residues. V lost 6 bases and J lost 1, with 9 bases in between. The CDR3: CAIRSRGNTEAFF. The DNA for the CDR3 is TGTGCCATCAGGTCCAGGGGGAACACTGAAGCTTTCTTT.

This chain connects TRBV5-6 to TRBJ2-5; 10 positions agree with TRBD2. The V and J ends lost 1 base and 1 base, in that order; junction bases with no gene match: 7. CDR1 and CDR2 from the germline V gene are SGHDT and YYEEEE. The CDR3 runs to 17 residues. CDR3 region: CASSLFLVAGGQETQYF. The CDR3 DNA is TGTGCCAGCAGCTTGTTTCTGGTAGCGGGGGGCCAAGAGACCCAGTACTTC.

V is TRBV15 and J is TRBJ2-1, with 7 bases aligning to TRBD2. The CDR3 consists of 16 residues. Trimming took 2 bases from V and 5 from J; bases not matched to a gene: 9. Germline V CDR1 and CDR2: LNHNV, YYDKDF (reference sequence). CDR3 amino acids: CATSRPNQRGNNEQFF. Here the CDR3 DNA reads TGTGCCACCAGCAGACCAAATCAGCGGGGCAACAATGAGCAGTTCTTC. Looking up the rest from reference TRBV15 and TRBJ2-1 gives the full variable domain: DAMVIQNPRYQVTQFGKPVTLSCSQTLNHNVMYWYQQKSSQAPKLLFHYYDKDFNNEADTPDNFQSRRPNTSFCFLDIRSPGLGDTAMYLCATSRPNQRGNNEQFFGPGTRLTVL.

V and J are TRBV4-1 and TRBJ1-3; the D gene is possibly TRBD1 (5 bases). V was cut by 0 bases and J by 3 bases, with 12 bases left in between. This CDR3 spans 16 amino acids. Germline CDR1 reads MGHRA; CDR2 reads YSYEKL. The DNA for the CDR3 is TGCGCCAGCAGCCAAGATGCCGGGGGAATTGGAAACACCATATATTTT. Protein sequence: CASSQDAGGIGNTIYF.

The chain employs TRBV10-2 and TRBJ2-4; D unclear. V was clipped by 4 bases and J by 1 base, with 11 bases between them. The CDR3 totals 15 residues. Germline assignment: CDR1 WSHSY and CDR2 SAAADI. CDR3 region: CASSVRLQAKNIQYF. The CDR3 DNA follows: TGCGCCAGCAGTGTACGTTTACAGGCCAAAAACATTCAGTACTTC.

The chain carries TRBV29-1 and TRBJ2-1, with 9 bases identical to TRBD1. J was trimmed by 9 bases and V by 5 bases; bases with no gene match: 8. The V gene's germline CDR1 is SQVTM and CDR2 ANQGSEA. The CDR3 runs to 13 residues. DNA of the CDR3: TGCAGCGTTCGGGACAGGGTGGTGGGTGAGCAGTTCTTC. Protein: CSVRDRVVGEQFF.

The chain recombines TRBV20-1 with TRBJ1-1, with D uncertain. The germline gives CDR1 DFQATT, CDR2 SNEGSKA (reference sequence). This CDR3 contains 11 residues. V shed 3 bases and J shed 10 bases, with 12 bases lying between them. The CDR3: CSASSARGAFF. DNA of the CDR3: TGCAGTGCTAGTTCGGCCCGCGGAGCTTTCTTT.

This sequence joins TRBV15 and TRBJ1-2, with TRBD1 matching 11 bases. This CDR3 is 15 amino acids long. Trimming took 5 bases from V and 8 from J; bases not matched to a gene: 10. Germline CDR1 LNHNV, CDR2 YYDKDF (reference sequence). The CDR3, as DNA: TGTGCCACCAGCCTCCCGGGACAGGGGGTGGAAGGCTACACCTTC. Its translation: CATSLPGQGVEGYTF.

The J gene is TRBJ2-7, the V gene TRBV6-2 or TRBV6-3; 7 nucleotides match TRBD1. There are 14 residues in the CDR3. Trimming cost V 1 base and J 4 bases; bases outside gene matches: 4. CDR1 and CDR2 from the germline V gene are MNHEY and SVGEGT. CDR3 coding DNA: TGTGCCAGCAGTTACTATCCCAGGGGGTACGAGCAGTACTTC. It encodes CASSYYPRGYEQYF.